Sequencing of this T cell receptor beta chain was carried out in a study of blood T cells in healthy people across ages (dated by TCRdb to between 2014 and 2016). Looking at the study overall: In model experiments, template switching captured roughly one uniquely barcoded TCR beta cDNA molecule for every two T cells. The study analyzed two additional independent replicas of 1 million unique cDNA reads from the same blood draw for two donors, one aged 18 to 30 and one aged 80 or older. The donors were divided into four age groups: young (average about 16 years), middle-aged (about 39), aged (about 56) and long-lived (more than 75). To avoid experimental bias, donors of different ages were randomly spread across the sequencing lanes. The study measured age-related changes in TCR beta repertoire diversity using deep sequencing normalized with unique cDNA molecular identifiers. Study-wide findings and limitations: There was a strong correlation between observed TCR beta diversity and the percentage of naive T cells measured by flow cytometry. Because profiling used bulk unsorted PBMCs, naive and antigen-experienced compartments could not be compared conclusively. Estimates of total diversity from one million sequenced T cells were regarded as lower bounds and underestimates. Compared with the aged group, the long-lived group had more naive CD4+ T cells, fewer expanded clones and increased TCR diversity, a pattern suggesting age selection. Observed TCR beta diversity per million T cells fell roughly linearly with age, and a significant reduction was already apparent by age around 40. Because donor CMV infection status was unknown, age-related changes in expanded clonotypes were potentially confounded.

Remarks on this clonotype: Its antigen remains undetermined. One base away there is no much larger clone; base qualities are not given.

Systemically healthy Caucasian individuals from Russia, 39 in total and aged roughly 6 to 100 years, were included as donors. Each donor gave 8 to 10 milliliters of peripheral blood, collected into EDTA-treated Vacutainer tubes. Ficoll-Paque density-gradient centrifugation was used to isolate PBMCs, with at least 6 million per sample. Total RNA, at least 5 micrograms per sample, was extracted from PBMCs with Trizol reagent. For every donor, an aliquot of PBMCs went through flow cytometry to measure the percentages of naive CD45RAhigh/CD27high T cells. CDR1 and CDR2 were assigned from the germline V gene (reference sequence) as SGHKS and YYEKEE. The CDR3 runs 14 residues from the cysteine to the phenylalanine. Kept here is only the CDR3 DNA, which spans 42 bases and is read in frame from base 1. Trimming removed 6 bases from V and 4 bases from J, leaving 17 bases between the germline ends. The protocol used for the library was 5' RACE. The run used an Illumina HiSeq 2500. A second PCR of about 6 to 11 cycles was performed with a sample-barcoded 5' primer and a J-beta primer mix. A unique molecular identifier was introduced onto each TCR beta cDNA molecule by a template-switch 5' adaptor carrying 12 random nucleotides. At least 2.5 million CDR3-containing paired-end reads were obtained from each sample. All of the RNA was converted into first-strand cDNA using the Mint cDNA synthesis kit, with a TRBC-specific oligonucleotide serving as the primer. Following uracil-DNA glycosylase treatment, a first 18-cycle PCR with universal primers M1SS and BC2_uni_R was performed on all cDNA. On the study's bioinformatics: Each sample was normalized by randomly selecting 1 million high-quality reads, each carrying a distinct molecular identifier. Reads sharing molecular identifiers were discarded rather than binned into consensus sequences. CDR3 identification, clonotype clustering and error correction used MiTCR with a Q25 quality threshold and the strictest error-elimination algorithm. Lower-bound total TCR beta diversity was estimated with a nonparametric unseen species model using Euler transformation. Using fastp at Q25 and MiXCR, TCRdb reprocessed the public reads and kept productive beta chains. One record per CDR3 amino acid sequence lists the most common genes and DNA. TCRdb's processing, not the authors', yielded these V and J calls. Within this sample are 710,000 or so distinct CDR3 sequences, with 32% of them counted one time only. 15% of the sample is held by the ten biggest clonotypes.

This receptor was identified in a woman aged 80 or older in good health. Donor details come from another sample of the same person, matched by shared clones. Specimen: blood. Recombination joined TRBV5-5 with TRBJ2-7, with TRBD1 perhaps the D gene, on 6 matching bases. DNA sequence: TGTGCCAGCACCTGGATGCAACAGGGATACGAGCAGTACTTC. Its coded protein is CASTWMQQGYEQYF.